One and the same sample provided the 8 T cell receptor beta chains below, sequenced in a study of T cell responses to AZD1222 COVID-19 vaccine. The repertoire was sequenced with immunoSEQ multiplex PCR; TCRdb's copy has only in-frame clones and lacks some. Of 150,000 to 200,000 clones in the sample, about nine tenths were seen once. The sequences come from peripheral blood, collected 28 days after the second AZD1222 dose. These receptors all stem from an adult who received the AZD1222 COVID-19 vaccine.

In DNA form, the CDR3 reads TGCAGTGCTAGTTCGGGCGGAGCTGGGGCCAACGTCCTGACTTTC. This translates into CSASSGGAGANVLTF. V and J are TRBV20-1 and TRBJ2-6; D gene uncertain. The CDR3 extends over 15 amino acids. Germline CDR1 reads DFQATT; CDR2 reads SNEGSKA (reference sequence). The V and J ends lost 3 bases and 2 bases respectively, with 11 bases between them.

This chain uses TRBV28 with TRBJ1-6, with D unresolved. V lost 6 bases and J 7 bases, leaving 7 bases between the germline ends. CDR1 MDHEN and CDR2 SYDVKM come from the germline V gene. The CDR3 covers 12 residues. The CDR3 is CASSSVNSPLHF. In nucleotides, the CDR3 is TGTGCCAGCAGCTCAGTGAATTCACCCCTCCACTTT.

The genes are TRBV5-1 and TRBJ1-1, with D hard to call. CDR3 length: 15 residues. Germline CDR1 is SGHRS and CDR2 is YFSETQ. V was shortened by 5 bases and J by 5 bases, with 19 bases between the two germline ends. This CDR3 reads CASSSSDGRGTEAFF. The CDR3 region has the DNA TGCGCCAGCAGTTCCTCGGACGGCAGAGGGACTGAAGCTTTCTTT. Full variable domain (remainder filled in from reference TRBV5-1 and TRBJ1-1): KAGVTQTPRYLIKTRGQQVTLSCSPISGHRSVSWYQQTPGQGLQFLFEYFSETQRNKGNFPGRFSGRQFSNSRSEMNVSTLELGDSALYLCASSSSDGRGTEAFFGQGTRLTVV.

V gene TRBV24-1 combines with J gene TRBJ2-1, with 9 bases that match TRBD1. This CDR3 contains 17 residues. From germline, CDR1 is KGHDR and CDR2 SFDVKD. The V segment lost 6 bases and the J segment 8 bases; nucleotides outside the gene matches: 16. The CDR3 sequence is CATSSPSGTGSGDEQFF. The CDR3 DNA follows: TGTGCCACCAGTTCGCCCTCCGGGACAGGGTCAGGCGATGAGCAGTTCTTC.

CDR3 amino acids: CASSLLDSNSPLHF. In DNA, the CDR3 is TGTGCCAGCAGCTTACTGGACAGTAATTCACCCCTCCACTTT. The chain has TRBV7-2 and TRBJ1-6; TRBD1 is a possible D gene (6 bases). The V gene's germline CDR1 is SGHTA and CDR2 FQGNSA. Trimming took off 2 bases at V and 6 bases at J, with 8 bases between the two ends. The CDR3 covers 14 residues.

The CDR3 sequence is CASSPINSPLHF. The DNA of the CDR3 is TGTGCCAGCAGCCCTATAAATTCACCCCTCCACTTT. The chain combines TRBV27 with TRBJ1-6; D gene unclear. The CDR3 spans 12 residues. V lost 6 bases to trimming and J lost 7 bases, with 7 bases between them. The germline V gene encodes CDR1 MNHEY and CDR2 SMNVEV (reference sequence).

The DNA for the CDR3 is TGTGCCAGCTCACGAGGACTTAGTAATTCACCCCTCCACTTT. Amino acid sequence: CASSRGLSNSPLHF. This sequence joins TRBV18 and TRBJ1-6; no clear D. CDR3 length equals 14 residues. Germline V CDR1 and CDR2: KGHSH, LQKENI. V was clipped by 4 bases and J by 6 bases, with 10 bases between them.

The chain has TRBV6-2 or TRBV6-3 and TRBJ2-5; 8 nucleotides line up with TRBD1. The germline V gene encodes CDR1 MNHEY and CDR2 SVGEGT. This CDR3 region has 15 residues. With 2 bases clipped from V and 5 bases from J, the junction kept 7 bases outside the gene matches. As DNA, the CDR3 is TGTGCCAGCAGTTACGACCAGGGGGCGGTGGAGACCCAGTACTTC. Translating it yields CASSYDQGAVETQYF.